This T cell receptor beta chain originates from a study of type 1 regulatory T cells. Turning to the study itself: This in vitro CD4 product, T-allo10, is enriched for Tr1 cells and alloantigen-specific.

MiXCR was run by TCRdb on the reads, yielding one entry per CDR3 protein. This sample has 60,000 to 70,000 distinct CDR3 sequences, with nearly 50% found just once. This clonotype was seen a few times. Its antigen is not identified. Study conclusions and caveats: Compared with non-type 1 regulatory T cells, type 1 regulatory T cells showed a more restricted TCR repertoire.

V was cut by 5 bases and J by 9 bases, with 20 bases left in between. The CDR3 covers 15 residues. Germline values: CDR1 MNHEY, CDR2 SVGAGI. The TCR comes from a human donor in good health. Sequenced sample: cultured non-Tr1 T cells, either the whole culture or a sorted T cell fraction (not recorded which). The chain combines TRBV6-5 with TRBJ2-1, with TRBD2 as a possible D gene (6 bases). The CDR3 protein is CASSGSGPLGGEQFF. The CDR3 DNA sequence: TGTGCCAGCAGTGGTAGCGGACCCTTGGGTGGTGAGCAGTTCTTC.